Listed below are T cell receptor beta chains from one sample, sequenced in a study of blood T cell repertoires in COVID-19. Using immunoSEQ multiplex PCR, the repertoire was profiled, and TCRdb retains in-frame clones only, with some absent. The sample consists of about 140,000 clones, around 90% of them appearing once. Sequencing was performed on peripheral blood. All receptors derive from a woman older than 75 with acute or convalescent COVID-19. The CDR3 runs from the conserved cysteine through the conserved F or W. A D gene is named only where the DNA matches it firmly. Some rows have no size entry. The others give once, few or many, or a class for an expanded clone.

abundance: once; v_gene: TRBV19; d_gene: TRBD1; j_gene: TRBJ1-1; CDR3aa: CASSTPGQGVGKMNTEAFF; CDR3nt: TGTGCCAGTAGTACCCCGGGACAGGGGGTTGGGAAGATGAACACTGAAGCTTTCTTT
abundance: NA; v_gene: TRBV25-1; d_gene: TRBD2; j_gene: TRBJ2-4; CDR3aa: CASSWEGNIQYF; CDR3nt: TGTGCCAGCAGTTGGGAGGGCAACATTCAGTACTTC
abundance: NA; v_gene: TRBV7-3; d_gene: NA; j_gene: TRBJ2-2; CDR3aa: CASSSQAVSNTGELFF; CDR3nt: TGTGCCAGCAGCTCTCAAGCGGTATCGAACACCGGGGAGCTGTTTTTT
abundance: NA; v_gene: TRBV19; d_gene: NA; j_gene: TRBJ2-6; CDR3aa: CASSITRGVLTF; CDR3nt: TGTGCCAGTAGTATAACCCGGGGCGTCCTGACTTTC
abundance: NA; v_gene: TRBV7-9; d_gene: TRBD2; j_gene: TRBJ2-3; CDR3aa: CASSLVLAGRADTQYF; CDR3nt: TGTGCCAGCAGCTTAGTACTAGCGGGTAGGGCAGATACGCAGTATTTT
abundance: NA; v_gene: TRBV9; d_gene: TRBD1; j_gene: TRBJ2-7; CDR3aa: CASSLSTGSYEQYF; CDR3nt: TGTGCCAGCAGCCTATCGACAGGGAGCTACGAGCAGTACTTC
abundance: NA; v_gene: TRBV18; d_gene: NA; j_gene: TRBJ2-1; CDR3aa: CASSPETPGFYNEQFF; CDR3nt: TGTGCCAGCTCACCCGAAACCCCCGGGTTTTACAATGAGCAGTTCTTC
abundance: NA; v_gene: TRBV6-5; d_gene: TRBD1; j_gene: TRBJ1-1; CDR3aa: CASGVIDRDEAFF; CDR3nt: TGTGCCAGCGGAGTTATCGACAGGGATGAAGCTTTCTTT
abundance: NA; v_gene: TRBV5-1; d_gene: NA; j_gene: TRBJ1-1; CDR3aa: CASSQDTVNTEAFF; CDR3nt: TGCGCCAGCAGCCAGGACACAGTTAACACTGAAGCTTTCTTT
abundance: few; v_gene: TRBV29-1; d_gene: TRBD2; j_gene: TRBJ2-3; CDR3aa: CSVVLAGTDTQYF; CDR3nt: TGCAGCGTTGTTCTAGCGGGCACAGATACGCAGTATTTT
abundance: once; v_gene: TRBV7-9; d_gene: TRBD1; j_gene: TRBJ1-1; CDR3aa: CASSPKGATGTEAFF; CDR3nt: TGTGCCAGCAGCCCTAAGGGGGCGACGGGCACTGAAGCTTTCTTT
abundance: few; v_gene: TRBV12-3/TRBV12-4; d_gene: NA; j_gene: TRBJ1-1; CDR3aa: CASSTWGVSEAFF; CDR3nt: TGTGCCAGCAGTACATGGGGGGTCTCTGAAGCTTTCTTT
abundance: NA; v_gene: TRBV18; d_gene: TRBD1; j_gene: TRBJ1-5; CDR3aa: CASSPKGAGNQPQHF; CDR3nt: TGTGCCAGCTCACCAAAGGGGGCAGGCAATCAGCCCCAGCATTTT
abundance: NA; v_gene: TRBV7-9; d_gene: NA; j_gene: TRBJ1-2; CDR3aa: CASSWNRDNYGYTF; CDR3nt: TGTGCCAGCAGCTGGAACAGGGATAACTATGGCTACACCTTC
abundance: NA; v_gene: TRBV7-2; d_gene: NA; j_gene: TRBJ1-2; CDR3aa: CASSSPPGGYTF; CDR3nt: TGTGCCAGCAGCTCGCCCCCGGGAGGCTACACCTTC
abundance: NA; v_gene: TRBV6-5; d_gene: NA; j_gene: TRBJ1-1; CDR3aa: CASSWGGRVTEAFF; CDR3nt: TGTGCCAGCAGTTGGGGGGGGCGTGTCACTGAAGCTTTCTTT
abundance: NA; v_gene: TRBV2; d_gene: NA; j_gene: TRBJ1-3; CDR3aa: CASNPGVNSGNTIYF; CDR3nt: TGTGCCAGCAATCCAGGGGTCAACTCTGGAAACACCATATATTTT
abundance: NA; v_gene: TRBV5-3; d_gene: TRBD1; j_gene: TRBJ1-2; CDR3aa: CARSLKWDSYGYTF; CDR3nt: TGTGCCAGAAGCTTGAAATGGGACAGCTATGGCTACACCTTC
abundance: NA; v_gene: TRBV2; d_gene: NA; j_gene: TRBJ2-2; CDR3aa: CAARGFTGELFF; CDR3nt: TGTGCCGCCCGGGGGTTCACCGGGGAGCTGTTTTTT
abundance: NA; v_gene: TRBV19; d_gene: TRBD1; j_gene: TRBJ1-5; CDR3aa: CASSTYLRTGNNQPQHF; CDR3nt: TGTGCCAGTAGTACCTACCTGCGGACAGGGAACAATCAGCCCCAGCATTTT
abundance: NA; v_gene: TRBV19; d_gene: NA; j_gene: TRBJ1-1; CDR3aa: CASRTQTGWAEAFF; CDR3nt: TGTGCCAGTAGGACCCAGACAGGATGGGCTGAAGCTTTCTTT
abundance: once; v_gene: TRBV4-3; d_gene: NA; j_gene: TRBJ1-4; CDR3aa: CASSQESPGLGSEKLFF; CDR3nt: TGCGCCAGCAGCCAAGAATCGCCAGGGCTTGGATCCGAAAAACTGTTTTTT
abundance: NA; v_gene: TRBV9; d_gene: NA; j_gene: TRBJ1-2; CDR3aa: CASSEGGAKGYGYTF; CDR3nt: TGTGCCAGCAGCGAAGGGGGGGCTAAAGGCTATGGCTACACCTTC
abundance: once; v_gene: TRBV11-3; d_gene: TRBD1; j_gene: TRBJ2-5; CDR3aa: CASSRRDSPQETQYF; CDR3nt: TGTGCCAGCAGCCGCCGGGACAGCCCCCAAGAGACCCAGTACTTC
abundance: NA; v_gene: TRBV6-5; d_gene: TRBD1; j_gene: TRBJ1-4; CDR3aa: CASSRGTGENEKLFF; CDR3nt: TGTGCCAGCAGTAGAGGGACAGGGGAGAATGAAAAACTGTTTTTT
abundance: NA; v_gene: TRBV3-1/TRBV3-2; d_gene: TRBD1; j_gene: TRBJ1-1; CDR3aa: CASSSYGTGGSEAFF; CDR3nt: TGTGCCAGCAGCTCATACGGGACAGGGGGTTCTGAAGCTTTCTTT
abundance: NA; v_gene: TRBV6-5; d_gene: NA; j_gene: TRBJ1-1; CDR3aa: CASSSPGRNTEAFF; CDR3nt: TGTGCCAGCAGTTCTCCAGGGCGGAACACTGAAGCTTTCTTT
abundance: NA; v_gene: TRBV7-2; d_gene: TRBD2; j_gene: TRBJ2-7; CDR3aa: CASSYSGGASEQYF; CDR3nt: TGTGCCAGCAGTTATAGCGGGGGGGCGAGCGAGCAGTACTTC
abundance: NA; v_gene: TRBV7-2; d_gene: NA; j_gene: TRBJ1-6; CDR3aa: CASSFFQGADNSPLHF; CDR3nt: TGTGCCAGCAGCTTCTTTCAGGGTGCCGATAATTCACCCCTCCACTTT
abundance: NA; v_gene: TRBV11-2; d_gene: NA; j_gene: TRBJ2-5; CDR3aa: CASSTKRQVAISIGETQYF; CDR3nt: TGTGCCAGCAGCACCAAGAGACAGGTGGCGATATCTATTGGGGAGACCCAGTACTTC
abundance: many; v_gene: TRBV24-1; d_gene: NA; j_gene: TRBJ1-5; CDR3aa: CASSQPGHYFNQPQHF; CDR3nt: TGTGCCTCCTCTCAGCCGGGACACTACTTTAATCAGCCCCAGCATTTT
abundance: NA; v_gene: TRBV7-2; d_gene: TRBD1; j_gene: TRBJ2-3; CDR3aa: CASSLGQGVDTQYF; CDR3nt: TGTGCCAGCAGCTTAGGACAGGGTGTAGATACGCAGTATTTT
abundance: NA; v_gene: TRBV5-5; d_gene: NA; j_gene: TRBJ1-4; CDR3aa: CASSWAGEEKLFF; CDR3nt: TGTGCCAGCAGCTGGGCGGGGGAGGAAAAACTGTTTTTT
abundance: NA; v_gene: TRBV15; d_gene: NA; j_gene: TRBJ1-4; CDR3aa: CATSRGFNEKLFF; CDR3nt: TGTGCCACCTCGAGAGGGTTTAATGAAAAACTGTTTTTT
abundance: once; v_gene: TRBV30; d_gene: NA; j_gene: TRBJ1-4; CDR3aa: CAWSLQGYNEKLFF; CDR3nt: TGTGCCTGGAGCTTACAGGGATATAATGAAAAACTGTTTTTT
abundance: NA; v_gene: TRBV3-1/TRBV3-2; d_gene: TRBD2; j_gene: TRBJ2-3; CDR3aa: CASSPRTSGFTDTQYF; CDR3nt: TGTGCCAGCAGCCCCCGGACTAGCGGGTTCACAGATACGCAGTATTTT
abundance: NA; v_gene: TRBV7-9; d_gene: NA; j_gene: TRBJ1-1; CDR3aa: CASTLQGGAFF; CDR3nt: TGTGCCAGCACCTTACAGGGAGGGGCTTTCTTT
abundance: NA; v_gene: TRBV5-1; d_gene: TRBD1; j_gene: TRBJ1-1; CDR3aa: CASSLETGGITEAFF; CDR3nt: TGCGCCAGCAGCTTGGAGACAGGGGGCATCACTGAAGCTTTCTTT
abundance: NA; v_gene: TRBV7-9; d_gene: NA; j_gene: TRBJ1-1; CDR3aa: CASSRQEDTEAFF; CDR3nt: TGTGCCAGCAGCCGACAGGAGGACACTGAAGCTTTCTTT
abundance: NA; v_gene: TRBV3-1/TRBV3-2; d_gene: NA; j_gene: TRBJ1-6; CDR3aa: CASSQDNRPILHF; CDR3nt: TGTGCCAGCAGCCAAGATAACAGGCCCATCCTCCACTTT
abundance: NA; v_gene: TRBV30; d_gene: TRBD1; j_gene: TRBJ1-5; CDR3aa: CALAGTGNQPQHF; CDR3nt: TGTGCCTTGGCCGGGACAGGCAATCAGCCCCAGCATTTT
abundance: NA; v_gene: TRBV5-5; d_gene: TRBD1; j_gene: TRBJ1-2; CDR3aa: CASSRSNRGDDYGYTF; CDR3nt: TGTGCCAGCAGCCGGTCCAACAGGGGGGACGACTATGGCTACACCTTC
abundance: NA; v_gene: TRBV6-5; d_gene: NA; j_gene: TRBJ1-5; CDR3aa: CASSYSYSNQPQHF; CDR3nt: TGTGCCAGCAGTTACTCTTATAGCAATCAGCCCCAGCATTTT
abundance: once; v_gene: TRBV5-1; d_gene: NA; j_gene: TRBJ2-3; CDR3aa: CASSEPRKSTDTQYF; CDR3nt: TGCGCCAGCAGCGAACCGCGAAAAAGCACAGATACGCAGTATTTT
abundance: NA; v_gene: TRBV30; d_gene: NA; j_gene: TRBJ1-2; CDR3aa: CAWSRTSQVSYTF; CDR3nt: TGTGCCTGGAGTCGGACAAGCCAGGTTAGCTACACCTTC
abundance: NA; v_gene: TRBV12-3/TRBV12-4; d_gene: NA; j_gene: TRBJ1-4; CDR3aa: CASSLRGKLFF; CDR3nt: TGTGCCAGCAGTTTACGGGGAAAACTGTTTTTT
abundance: NA; v_gene: TRBV4-3; d_gene: NA; j_gene: TRBJ1-5; CDR3aa: CASSQEASRGSNQPQHF; CDR3nt: TGCGCCAGCAGCCAAGAGGCCTCAAGAGGGAGCAATCAGCCCCAGCATTTT
abundance: once; v_gene: TRBV5-6; d_gene: NA; j_gene: TRBJ1-5; CDR3aa: CASTQLGGGINQPQHF; CDR3nt: TGTGCCAGCACGCAATTGGGCGGGGGGATCAATCAGCCCCAGCATTTT
abundance: NA; v_gene: TRBV12-5; d_gene: NA; j_gene: TRBJ2-5; CDR3aa: CASGMSGVETQYF; CDR3nt: TGTGCTAGTGGGATGTCCGGGGTAGAGACCCAGTACTTC
abundance: NA; v_gene: TRBV12-5; d_gene: TRBD1; j_gene: TRBJ1-5; CDR3aa: CASGSDRRNQPQHF; CDR3nt: TGTGCTAGTGGCTCGGACAGGCGCAATCAGCCCCAGCATTTT
abundance: NA; v_gene: TRBV7-9; d_gene: TRBD1; j_gene: TRBJ1-1; CDR3aa: CASSSHRGGTEAFF; CDR3nt: TGTGCCAGCAGCTCCCACAGGGGGGGCACTGAAGCTTTCTTT
abundance: NA; v_gene: TRBV6-5; d_gene: NA; j_gene: TRBJ1-1; CDR3aa: CASSGQLNTEAFF; CDR3nt: TGTGCCAGCAGCGGACAGCTGAACACTGAAGCTTTCTTT
abundance: NA; v_gene: TRBV10-1; d_gene: TRBD2; j_gene: TRBJ2-7; CDR3aa: CARLFSGGHYEQYF; CDR3nt: TGCGCCAGACTCTTTAGCGGGGGGCACTACGAGCAGTACTTC
abundance: NA; v_gene: TRBV5-4; d_gene: NA; j_gene: TRBJ1-3; CDR3aa: CASSLGTKGRVFSGNTIYF; CDR3nt: TGTGCCAGCAGCTTGGGGACTAAGGGCAGGGTCTTTTCTGGAAACACCATATATTTT
abundance: NA; v_gene: TRBV19; d_gene: TRBD1; j_gene: TRBJ2-1; CDR3aa: CASSILRRQGASYNEQFF; CDR3nt: TGTGCCAGTAGTATATTGAGGCGACAGGGGGCCTCCTACAATGAGCAGTTCTTC